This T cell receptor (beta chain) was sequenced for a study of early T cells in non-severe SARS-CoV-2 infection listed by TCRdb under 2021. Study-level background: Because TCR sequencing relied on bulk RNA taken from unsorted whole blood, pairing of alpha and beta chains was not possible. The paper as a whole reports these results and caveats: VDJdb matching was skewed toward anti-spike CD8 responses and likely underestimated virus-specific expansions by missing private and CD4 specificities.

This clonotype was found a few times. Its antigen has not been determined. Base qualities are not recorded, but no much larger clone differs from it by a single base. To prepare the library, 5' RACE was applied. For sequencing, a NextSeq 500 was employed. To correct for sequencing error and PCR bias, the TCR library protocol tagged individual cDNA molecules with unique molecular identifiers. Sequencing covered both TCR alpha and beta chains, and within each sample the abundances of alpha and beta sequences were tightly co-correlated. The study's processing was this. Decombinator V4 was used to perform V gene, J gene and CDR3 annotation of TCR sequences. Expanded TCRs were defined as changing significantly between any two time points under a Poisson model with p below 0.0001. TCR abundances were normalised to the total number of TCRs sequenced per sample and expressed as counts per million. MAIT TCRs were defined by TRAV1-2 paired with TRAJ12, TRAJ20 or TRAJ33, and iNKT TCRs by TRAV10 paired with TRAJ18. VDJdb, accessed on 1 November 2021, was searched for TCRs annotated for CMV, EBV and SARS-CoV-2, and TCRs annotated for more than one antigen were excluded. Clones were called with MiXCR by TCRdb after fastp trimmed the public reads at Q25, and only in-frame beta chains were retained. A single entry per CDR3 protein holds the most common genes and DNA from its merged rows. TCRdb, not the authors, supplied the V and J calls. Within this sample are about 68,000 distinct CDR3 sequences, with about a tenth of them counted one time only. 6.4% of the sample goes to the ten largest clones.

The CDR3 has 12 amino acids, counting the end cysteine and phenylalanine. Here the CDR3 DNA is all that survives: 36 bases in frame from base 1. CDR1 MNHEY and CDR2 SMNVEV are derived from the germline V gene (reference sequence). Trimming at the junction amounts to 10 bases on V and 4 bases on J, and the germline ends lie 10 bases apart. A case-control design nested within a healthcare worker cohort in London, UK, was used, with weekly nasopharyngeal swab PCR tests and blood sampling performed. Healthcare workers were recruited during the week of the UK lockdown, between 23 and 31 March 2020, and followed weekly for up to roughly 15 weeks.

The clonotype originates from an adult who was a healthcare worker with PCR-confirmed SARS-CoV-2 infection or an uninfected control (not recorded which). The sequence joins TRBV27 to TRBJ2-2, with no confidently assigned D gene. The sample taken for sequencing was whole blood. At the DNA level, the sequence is TGTGCCACCAGACGCGGCACCGGGGAGCTGTTTTTT. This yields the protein CATRRGTGELFF.